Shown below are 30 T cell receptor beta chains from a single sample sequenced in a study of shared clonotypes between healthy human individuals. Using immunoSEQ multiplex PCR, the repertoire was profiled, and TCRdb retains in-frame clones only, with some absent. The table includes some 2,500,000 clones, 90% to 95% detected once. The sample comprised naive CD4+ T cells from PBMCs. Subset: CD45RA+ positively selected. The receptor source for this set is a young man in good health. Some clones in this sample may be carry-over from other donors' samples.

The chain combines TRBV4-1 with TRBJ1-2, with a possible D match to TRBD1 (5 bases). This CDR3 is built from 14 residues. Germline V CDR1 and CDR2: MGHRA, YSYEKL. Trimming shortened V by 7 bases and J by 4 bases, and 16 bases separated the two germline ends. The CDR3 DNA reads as TGCGCCAGCACCGGTTTGGGGCGCGGCTATGGCTACACCTTC. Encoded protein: CASTGLGRGYGYTF.

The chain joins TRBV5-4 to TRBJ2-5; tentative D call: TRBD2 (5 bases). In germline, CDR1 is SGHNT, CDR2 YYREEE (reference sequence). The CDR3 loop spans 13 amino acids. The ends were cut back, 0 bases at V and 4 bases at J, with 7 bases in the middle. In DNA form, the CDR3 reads TGTGCCAGCAGCTTGGCTGCGGGAGAGACCCAGTACTTC. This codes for CASSLAAGETQYF.

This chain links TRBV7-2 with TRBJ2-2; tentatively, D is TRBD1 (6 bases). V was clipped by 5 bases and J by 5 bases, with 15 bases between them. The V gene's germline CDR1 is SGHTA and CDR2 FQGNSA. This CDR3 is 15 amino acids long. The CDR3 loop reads CASSRGNGQTGELFF. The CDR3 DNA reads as TGTGCCAGCAGCAGGGGGAACGGACAGACCGGGGAGCTGTTTTTT. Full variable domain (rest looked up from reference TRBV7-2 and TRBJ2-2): GAGVSQSPSNKVTEKGKDVELRCDPISGHTALYWYRQSLGQGLEFLIYFQGNSAPDKSGLPSDRFSAERTGGSVSTLTIQRTQQEDSAVYLCASSRGNGQTGELFFGEGSRLTVL.

DNA for the CDR3: TGTGCCAGCAGCTTAGCATTGCAGGTTTACTATGGCTACACCTTC. Translating gives CASSLALQVYYGYTF. The rearrangement joins TRBV7-2 to TRBJ1-2; D uncertain. The CDR3 is 15 amino acids. Germline assignment: CDR1 SGHTA and CDR2 FQGNSA. V lost 0 bases and J lost 3, with 11 bases in between.

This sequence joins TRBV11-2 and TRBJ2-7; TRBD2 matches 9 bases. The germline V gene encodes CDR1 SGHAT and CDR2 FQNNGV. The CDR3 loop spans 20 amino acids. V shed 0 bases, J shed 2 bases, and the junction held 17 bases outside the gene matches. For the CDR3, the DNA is TGTGCCAGCAGCTTAGATTATTGGGGGTTGGAGCGGGAGGCCCCCTACGAGCAGTACTTC. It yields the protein CASSLDYWGLEREAPYEQYF.

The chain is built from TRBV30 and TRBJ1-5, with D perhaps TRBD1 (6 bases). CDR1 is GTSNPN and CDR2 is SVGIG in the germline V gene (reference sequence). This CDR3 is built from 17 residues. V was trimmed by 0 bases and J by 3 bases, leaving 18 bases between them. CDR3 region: CAWSVGVGRGTNQPQHF. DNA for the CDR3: TGTGCCTGGAGTGTTGGAGTAGGCAGGGGAACCAATCAGCCCCAGCATTTT.

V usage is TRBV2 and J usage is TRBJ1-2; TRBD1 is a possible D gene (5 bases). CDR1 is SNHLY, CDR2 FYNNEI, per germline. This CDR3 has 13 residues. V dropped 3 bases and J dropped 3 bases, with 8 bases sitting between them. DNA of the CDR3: TGTGCCAGCAGTGAGCAGGGTTACTATGGCTACACCTTC. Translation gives CASSEQGYYGYTF.

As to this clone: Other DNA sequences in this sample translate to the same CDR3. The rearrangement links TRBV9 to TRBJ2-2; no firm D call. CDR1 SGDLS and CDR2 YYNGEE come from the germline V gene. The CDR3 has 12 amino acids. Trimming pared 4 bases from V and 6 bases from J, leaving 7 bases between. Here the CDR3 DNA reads TGTGCCAGCAGCCCCGTACCCGGGGAGCTGTTTTTT. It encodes CASSPVPGELFF.

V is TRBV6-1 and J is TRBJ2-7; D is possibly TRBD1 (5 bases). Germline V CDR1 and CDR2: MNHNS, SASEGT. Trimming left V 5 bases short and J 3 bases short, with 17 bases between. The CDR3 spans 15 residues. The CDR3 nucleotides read TGTGCCAGCAGTCCTAATGGTGGGGCTCGCTACGAGCAGTACTTC. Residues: CASSPNGGARYEQYF.

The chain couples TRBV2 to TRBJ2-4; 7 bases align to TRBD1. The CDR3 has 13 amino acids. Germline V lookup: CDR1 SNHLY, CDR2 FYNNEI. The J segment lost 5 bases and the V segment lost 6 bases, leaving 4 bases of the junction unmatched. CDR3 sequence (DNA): TGTGCCAGCAGCCTCGACAGGGAAAACATTCAGTACTTC. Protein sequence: CASSLDRENIQYF.

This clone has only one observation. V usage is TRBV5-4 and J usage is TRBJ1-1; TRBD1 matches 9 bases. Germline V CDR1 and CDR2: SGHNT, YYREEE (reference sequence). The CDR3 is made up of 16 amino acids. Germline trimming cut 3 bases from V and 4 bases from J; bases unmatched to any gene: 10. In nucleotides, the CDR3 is TGTGCCAGCAGCTCCGGGACAGGGACAATGATCACTGAAGCTTTCTTT. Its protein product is CASSSGTGTMITEAFF.

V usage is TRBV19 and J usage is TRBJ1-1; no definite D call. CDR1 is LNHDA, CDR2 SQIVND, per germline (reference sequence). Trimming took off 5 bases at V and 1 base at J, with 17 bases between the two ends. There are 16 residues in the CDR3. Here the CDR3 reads CASSFSEKGRNTEAFF. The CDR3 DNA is TGTGCCAGTAGTTTCTCCGAGAAGGGCAGGAACACTGAAGCTTTCTTT.

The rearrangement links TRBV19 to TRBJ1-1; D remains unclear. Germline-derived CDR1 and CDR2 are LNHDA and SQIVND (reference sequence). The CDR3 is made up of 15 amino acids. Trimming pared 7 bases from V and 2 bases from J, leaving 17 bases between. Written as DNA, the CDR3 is TGTGCCAGTACCTCTGGGGTTATTAGTAACACTGAAGCTTTCTTT. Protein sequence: CASTSGVISNTEAFF.

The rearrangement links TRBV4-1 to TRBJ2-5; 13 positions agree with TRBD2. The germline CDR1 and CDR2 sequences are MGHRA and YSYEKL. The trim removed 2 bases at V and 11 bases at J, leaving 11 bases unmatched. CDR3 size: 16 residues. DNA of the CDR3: TGCGCCAGCAGCCAACCTCGACTAGCGGGGGGTCGGGAGCAGTACTTC. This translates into CASSQPRLAGGREQYF.

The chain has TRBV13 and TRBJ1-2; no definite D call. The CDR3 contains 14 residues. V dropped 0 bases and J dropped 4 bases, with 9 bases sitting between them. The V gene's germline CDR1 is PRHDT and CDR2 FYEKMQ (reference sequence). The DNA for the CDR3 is TGTGCCAGCAGCTTAGGTTCGGGTTCCTATGGCTACACCTTC. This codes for CASSLGSGSYGYTF.

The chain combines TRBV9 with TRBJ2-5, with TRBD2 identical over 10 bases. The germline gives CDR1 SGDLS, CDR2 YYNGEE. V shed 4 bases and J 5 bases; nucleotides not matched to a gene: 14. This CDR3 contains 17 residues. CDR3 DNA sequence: TGTGCCAGCAGCCCGAGAGGGGCTAGCGGGAGCGCTGAGACCCAGTACTTC. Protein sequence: CASSPRGASGSAETQYF.

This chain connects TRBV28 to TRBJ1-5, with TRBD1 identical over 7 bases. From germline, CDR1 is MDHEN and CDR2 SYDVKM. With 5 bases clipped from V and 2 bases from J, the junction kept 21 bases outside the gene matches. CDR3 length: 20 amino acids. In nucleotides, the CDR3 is TGTGCCAGCAGTAGATACGGGACAGACTTACTAGCTAGGGGCAATCAGCCCCAGCATTTT. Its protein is CASSRYGTDLLARGNQPQHF.

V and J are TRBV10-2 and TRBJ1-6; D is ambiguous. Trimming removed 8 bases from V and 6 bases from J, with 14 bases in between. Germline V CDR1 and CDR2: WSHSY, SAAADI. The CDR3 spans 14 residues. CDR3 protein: CASRLDFSNSPLHF. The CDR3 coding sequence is TGCGCCAGCCGCCTCGACTTCTCTAATTCACCCCTCCACTTT.

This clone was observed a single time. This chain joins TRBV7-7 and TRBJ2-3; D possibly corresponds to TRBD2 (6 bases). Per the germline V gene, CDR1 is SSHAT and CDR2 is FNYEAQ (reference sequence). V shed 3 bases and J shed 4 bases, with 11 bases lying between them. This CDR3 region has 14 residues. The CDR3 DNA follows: TGTGCCAGCAGCTTGGGTCCGGGAGCAGATACGCAGTATTTT. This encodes CASSLGPGADTQYF.

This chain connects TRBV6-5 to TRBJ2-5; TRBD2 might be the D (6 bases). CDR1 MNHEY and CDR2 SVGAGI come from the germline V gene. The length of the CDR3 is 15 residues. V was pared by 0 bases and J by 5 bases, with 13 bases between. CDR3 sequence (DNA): TGTGCCAGCAGTTACTCCCACGGGAGCGGGGAGACCCAGTACTTC. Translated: CASSYSHGSGETQYF.

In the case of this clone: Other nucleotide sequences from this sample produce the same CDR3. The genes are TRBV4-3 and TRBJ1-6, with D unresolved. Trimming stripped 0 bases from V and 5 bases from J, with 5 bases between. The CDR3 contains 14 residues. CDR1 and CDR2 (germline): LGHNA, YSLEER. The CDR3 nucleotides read TGCGCCAGCAGCCAAGACAGAGATAATTCACCCCTCCACTTT. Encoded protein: CASSQDRDNSPLHF.

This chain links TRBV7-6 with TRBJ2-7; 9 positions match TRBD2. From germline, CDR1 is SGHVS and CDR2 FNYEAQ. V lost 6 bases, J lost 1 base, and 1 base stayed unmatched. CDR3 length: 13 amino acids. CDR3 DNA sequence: TGTGCCAGCAGGCTAGCGGGGTCCTACGAGCAGTACTTC. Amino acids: CASRLAGSYEQYF.

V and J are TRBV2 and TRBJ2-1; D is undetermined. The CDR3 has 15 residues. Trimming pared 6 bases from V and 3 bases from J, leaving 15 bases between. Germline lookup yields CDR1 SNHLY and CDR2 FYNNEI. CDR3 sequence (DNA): TGTGCCAGCAGCTCTCCCCTGTCGAACTACAATGAGCAGTTCTTC. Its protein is CASSSPLSNYNEQFF.

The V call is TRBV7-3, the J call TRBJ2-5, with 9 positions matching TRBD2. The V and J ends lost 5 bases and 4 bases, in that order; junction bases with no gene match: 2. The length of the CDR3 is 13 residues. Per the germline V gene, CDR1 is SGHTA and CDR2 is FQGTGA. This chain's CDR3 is CASSPTSGETQYF. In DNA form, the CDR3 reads TGTGCCAGCAGCCCGACTAGCGGAGAGACCCAGTACTTC.

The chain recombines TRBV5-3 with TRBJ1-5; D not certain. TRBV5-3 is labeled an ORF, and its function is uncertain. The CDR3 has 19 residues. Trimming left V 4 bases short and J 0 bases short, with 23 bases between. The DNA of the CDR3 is TGTGCCAGAAGCGGTACTTTCGTTGCGATAGTGTATAGCAATCAGCCCCAGCATTTT. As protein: CARSGTFVAIVYSNQPQHF.

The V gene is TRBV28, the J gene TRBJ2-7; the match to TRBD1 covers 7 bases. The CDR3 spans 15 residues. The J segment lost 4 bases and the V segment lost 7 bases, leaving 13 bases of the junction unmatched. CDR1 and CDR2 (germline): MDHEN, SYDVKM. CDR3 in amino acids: CASTQRGQGLYEQYF. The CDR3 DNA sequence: TGTGCCAGCACCCAGAGGGGGCAGGGGTTATACGAGCAGTACTTC. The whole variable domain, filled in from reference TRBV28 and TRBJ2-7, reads DVKVTQSSRYLVKRTGEKVFLECVQDMDHENMFWYRQDPGLGLRLIYFSYDVKMKEKGDIPEGYSVSREKKERFSLILESASTNQTSMYLCASTQRGQGLYEQYFGPGTRLTVT.

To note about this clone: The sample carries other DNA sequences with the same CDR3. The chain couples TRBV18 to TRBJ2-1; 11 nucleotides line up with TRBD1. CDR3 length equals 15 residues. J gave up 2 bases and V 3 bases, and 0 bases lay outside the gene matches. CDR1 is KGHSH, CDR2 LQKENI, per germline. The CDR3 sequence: CASSPGQGAYNEQFF. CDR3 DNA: TGTGCCAGCTCACCGGGACAGGGGGCCTACAATGAGCAGTTCTTC.

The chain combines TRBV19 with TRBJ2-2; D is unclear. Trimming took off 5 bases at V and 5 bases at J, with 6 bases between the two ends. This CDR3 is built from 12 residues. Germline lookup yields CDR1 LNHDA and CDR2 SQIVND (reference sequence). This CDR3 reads CASSQVTGELFF. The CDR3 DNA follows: TGTGCCAGTAGTCAGGTAACCGGGGAGCTGTTTTTT.

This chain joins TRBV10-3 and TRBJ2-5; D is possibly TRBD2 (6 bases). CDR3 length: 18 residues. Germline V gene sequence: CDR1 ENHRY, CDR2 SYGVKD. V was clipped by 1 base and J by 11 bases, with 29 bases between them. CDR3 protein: CAISEYERTNRRRPEQYF. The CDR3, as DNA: TGTGCCATCAGTGAGTACGAACGGACTAACCGTCGGAGGCCGGAGCAGTACTTC.

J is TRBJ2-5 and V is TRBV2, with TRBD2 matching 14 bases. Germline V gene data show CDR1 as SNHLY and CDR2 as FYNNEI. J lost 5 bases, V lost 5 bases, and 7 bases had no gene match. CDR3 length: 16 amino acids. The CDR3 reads CASSPPRLAGGETQYF. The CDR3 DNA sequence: TGTGCCAGCAGTCCACCAAGACTAGCGGGAGGGGAGACCCAGTACTTC.